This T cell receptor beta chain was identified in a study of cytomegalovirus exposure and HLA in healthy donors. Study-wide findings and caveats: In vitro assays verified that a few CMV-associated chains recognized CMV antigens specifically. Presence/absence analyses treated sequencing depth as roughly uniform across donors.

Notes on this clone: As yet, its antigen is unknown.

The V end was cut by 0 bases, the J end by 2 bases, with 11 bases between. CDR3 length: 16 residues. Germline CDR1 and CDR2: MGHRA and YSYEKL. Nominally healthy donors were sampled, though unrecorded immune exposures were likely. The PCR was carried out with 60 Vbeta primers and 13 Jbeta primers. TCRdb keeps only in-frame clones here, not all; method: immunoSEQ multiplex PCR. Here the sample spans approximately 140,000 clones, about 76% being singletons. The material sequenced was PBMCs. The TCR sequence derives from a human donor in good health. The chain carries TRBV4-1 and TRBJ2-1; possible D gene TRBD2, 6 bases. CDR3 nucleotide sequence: TGCGCCAGCAGCCAAGAGCGGAGGGTCACCTACAATGAGCAGTTCTTC. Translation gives CASSQERRVTYNEQFF.